These 16 T cell receptor beta chains share one sample of origin, sequenced in a study of sequential checkpoint blockade in melanoma. Treatment given: randomized to nivolumab then ipilimumab (arm A) or the reverse (arm B). Measured with immunoSEQ multiplex PCR; TCRdb has only the in-frame clones, and not every one. The table records 10,000 to 15,000 clones, roughly a fifth of them present only once. Specimen: tumor tissue (inferred from file names), collected from a patient given nivolumab and ipilimumab in sequence. The receptors were gathered from a human donor with melanoma.

The chain couples TRBV6-8 to TRBJ1-4; D is ambiguous. The CDR3 contains 15 residues. Between the trimmed V and J ends, which lost 4 bases and 1 base, there was a span of 10 bases. Germline V lookup: CDR1 MNHGY, CDR2 SAAAGT. CDR3 coding DNA: TGTGCCAGCAGTTCGGCGGGCATAACTAATGAAAAACTGTTTTTT. Translated, it gives CASSSAGITNEKLFF.

The chain uses TRBV11-3 and TRBJ2-3; TRBD2 aligns across 9 bases. The CDR3 length is 17 residues. Germline lookup yields CDR1 SGHNT and CDR2 YENEEA. V gave up 0 bases and J gave up 4 bases; unmatched junction bases: 8. The CDR3 reads CASSLEQVAGGADTQYF. CDR3 DNA: TGTGCCAGCAGCTTAGAGCAGGTGGCGGGGGGGGCAGATACGCAGTATTTT.

This clone was counted many times. This sequence joins TRBV9 and TRBJ2-5; unclear D gene. In germline, CDR1 is SGDLS, CDR2 YYNGEE. Trimming took 0 bases from V and 5 from J, leaving 8 bases between them. The CDR3 totals 13 residues. In DNA form, the CDR3 reads TGTGCCAGCAGCGTAGGGGTGACGGAGACCCAGTACTTC. It codes for CASSVGVTETQYF.

This clone was found a few times. The chain has TRBV11-3 and TRBJ2-7; the match to TRBD2 covers 10 bases. The CDR3 has 15 residues. Germline CDR1 reads SGHNT; CDR2 reads YENEEA. Trimming cost V 4 bases and J 6 bases; bases outside gene matches: 9. DNA for the CDR3: TGTGCCAGCAGCTCGCAAGCGGGAGGGCCGGTCGAGCAGTACTTC. Translation gives CASSSQAGGPVEQYF.

This clone was seen only a few times. This sequence joins TRBV10-3 and TRBJ1-2, with 10 bases that match TRBD1. V shed 2 bases and J 2 bases; nucleotides not matched to a gene: 5. Germline-derived CDR1 and CDR2 are ENHRY and SYGVKD. The length of the CDR3 is 16 residues. DNA for the CDR3: TGTGCCATCAGTGAGCCGGGGACAGGGGCGAACTATGGCTACACCTTC. Protein sequence: CAISEPGTGANYGYTF.

This clone was observed many times. CDR3 DNA: TGTGCCAGCAGCTTTCTGGCAGGGGGATTAGAGACCCAGTACTTC. Translating gives CASSFLAGGLETQYF. The genes are TRBV11-3 and TRBJ2-5; 7 bases are a match to TRBD1. CDR3 length: 15 residues. Germline loops: CDR1 SGHNT, CDR2 YENEEA. The ends lost 3 bases at V and 4 bases at J; junction bases unmatched: 8. Filled out from reference TRBV11-3 and TRBJ2-5, the complete variable domain reads EAGVVQSPRYKIIEKKQPVAFWCNPISGHNTLYWYLQNLGQGPELLIRYENEEAVDDSQLPKDRFSAERLKGVDSTLKIQPAELGDSAVYLCASSFLAGGLETQYFGPGTRLLVL.

The chain recombines TRBV15 with TRBJ2-1, with 8 bases that match TRBD1. The CDR3 has 15 residues. J gave up 6 bases and V 2 bases, and 6 bases lay outside the gene matches. From germline, CDR1 is LNHNV and CDR2 YYDKDF (reference sequence). The DNA for the CDR3 is TGTGCCACCAGCAGAAGGACAGGGATTTCCAATGAGCAGTTCTTC. This gives the protein CATSRRTGISNEQFF.

This sequence joins TRBV11-3 and TRBJ1-2; the match to TRBD1 covers 8 bases. The germline V gene encodes CDR1 SGHNT and CDR2 YENEEA. The V and J ends lost 3 bases and 2 bases, in that order; junction bases with no gene match: 11. This CDR3 region has 17 residues. CDR3 bases: TGTGCCAGCAGCTTGATCTGGGACAGGACTACAAACTATGGCTACACCTTC. It encodes CASSLIWDRTTNYGYTF.

V usage is TRBV30 and J usage is TRBJ2-1, with 10 bases matching TRBD2. CDR1 and CDR2 (germline): GTSNPN, SVGIG (reference sequence). CDR3 length: 15 residues. V lost 3 bases and J lost 6; bases outside the gene matches: 8. The CDR3 region has the DNA TGTGCCTGGAGGAAGGGACTAGCGAATCTCAATGAGCAGTTCTTC. Residues: CAWRKGLANLNEQFF.

V is TRBV30 and J is TRBJ1-2, with 8 bases that match TRBD1. CDR1 is GTSNPN, CDR2 SVGIG, per germline (reference sequence). The V segment lost 3 bases and the J segment 8 bases; nucleotides outside the gene matches: 11. This CDR3 region has 14 residues. The CDR3 protein is CAWRWGRGLVGYTF. The CDR3 DNA follows: TGTGCCTGGAGGTGGGGCAGGGGGCTTGTCGGCTACACCTTC. The full variable domain, rest sourced from reference TRBV30 and TRBJ1-2, is SQTIHQWPATLVQPVGSPLSLECTVEGTSNPNLYWYRQAAGRGLQLLFYSVGIGQISSEVPQNLSASRPQDRQFILSSKKLLLSDSGFYLCAWRWGRGLVGYTFGSGTRLTVV.

The gene calls are TRBV10-3 and TRBJ2-5; 10 bases match TRBD2. The junction had 6 bases not matched to a gene; V was cut back by 0 bases and J by 5 bases. CDR1 and CDR2 from the germline V gene are ENHRY and SYGVKD. The CDR3 is 16 residues long. CDR3: CAISESSGLASETQYF. CDR3 bases: TGTGCCATCAGTGAGTCCTCGGGACTAGCGTCGGAGACCCAGTACTTC.

This clone turned up a few times. The V and J genes are TRBV11-3 and TRBJ1-3; D is uncertain. Germline CDR1 reads SGHNT; CDR2 reads YENEEA. The ends were cut back, 5 bases at V and 0 bases at J, with 11 bases in the middle. This CDR3 comprises 15 residues. CDR3 sequence (DNA): TGTGCCAGCAGCCAGGCCTCAGGCTCTGGAAACACCATATATTTT. Encoded protein: CASSQASGSGNTIYF.

The V and J genes are TRBV5-1 and TRBJ2-7, with TRBD2 identical over 7 bases. The germline V gene has CDR1 SGHRS and CDR2 YFSETQ. The CDR3 is 17 amino acids. The trim removed 0 bases at V and 0 bases at J, leaving 9 bases unmatched. The CDR3 nucleotides read TGCGCCAGCAGCTTGGAAGGTCTAGCGGTTCACTCCTACGAGCAGTACTTC. This codes for CASSLEGLAVHSYEQYF.

This clone was counted only a few times. The rearrangement uses TRBV28 and TRBJ2-7, with TRBD1 identical over 7 bases. This CDR3 is 12 amino acids long. V dropped 10 bases and J dropped 3; count of bases not matched to a gene: 6. Germline V gives CDR1 MDHEN, CDR2 SYDVKM. The CDR3 is CATSRGNYEQYF. CDR3 coding DNA: TGTGCCACGTCCAGGGGGAACTACGAGCAGTACTTC.

This CDR3 reads CASSGGYRGREQYF. The CDR3 DNA follows: TGTGCCAGCAGCGGAGGGTACAGGGGGCGCGAGCAGTACTTC. J is TRBJ2-7 and V is TRBV11-3; 9 nucleotides align to TRBD1. The J segment lost 6 bases and the V segment lost 5 bases, leaving 8 bases of the junction unmatched. Germline assignment: CDR1 SGHNT and CDR2 YENEEA. CDR3 length equals 14 residues.

The sample holds many counts of this clone. The chain combines TRBV7-5 with TRBJ2-5; TRBD2, the table's D call, was not compared with the DNA. TRBV7-5 is shown as a pseudogene. This CDR3 is 16 amino acids long. CDR3 sequence: CASSSARGAGEETQYF. The CDR3 bases are TGTGCCAGCAGTTCCGCACGGGGGGCGGGAGAAGAGACCCAGTACTTC.